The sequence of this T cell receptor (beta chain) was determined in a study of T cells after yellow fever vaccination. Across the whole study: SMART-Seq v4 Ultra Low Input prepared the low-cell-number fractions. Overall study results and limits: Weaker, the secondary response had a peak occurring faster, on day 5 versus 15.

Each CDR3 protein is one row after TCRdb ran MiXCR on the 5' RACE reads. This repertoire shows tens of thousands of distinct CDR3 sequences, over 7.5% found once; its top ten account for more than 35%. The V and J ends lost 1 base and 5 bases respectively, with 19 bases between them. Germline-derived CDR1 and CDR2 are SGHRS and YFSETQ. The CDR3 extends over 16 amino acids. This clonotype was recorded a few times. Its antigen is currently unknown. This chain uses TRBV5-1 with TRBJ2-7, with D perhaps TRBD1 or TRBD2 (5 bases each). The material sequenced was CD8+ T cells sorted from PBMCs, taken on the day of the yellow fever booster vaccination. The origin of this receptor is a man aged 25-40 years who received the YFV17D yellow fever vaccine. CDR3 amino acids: CASSLTGPHRQNEQYF. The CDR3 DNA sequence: TGCGCCAGCAGCTTGACGGGACCACACCGCCAGAACGAGCAGTACTTC.